This T cell receptor (beta chain) is from a study of control samples from healthy donors and cancer patients (TCRdb year 2020). Note on this clone: This receptor's antigen is unknown. Within one base of it there is no much larger clone, and no base qualities were kept.

Library construction relied on the immunoSEQ multiplex PCR assay. In its TCRdb copy, this immuneACCESS table keeps in-frame sequences only and misses some clones. Where compared with another copy, unresolved V genes explain less than half of these, and the others have no known cause. This sample has 170,000 or so clones in its table, and 90% to 95% of those were observed once. About 1.5% of the sample is in the top ten clones. V and J lose 7 bases and 6 bases, and a span of 21 bases separates them. The cysteine opens and the phenylalanine closes a CDR3 of 15 amino acids. Only the CDR3 DNA stays, 45 bases, in frame from base 1. The germline V gene specifies MNHEY as CDR1 and SVGAGI as CDR2.

This TCR derives from a man aged 18 to 29 in good health. The sample comprised blood. The rearranged chain carries TRBV6-5 and TRBJ1-1, and TRBD1 may be the D gene, going by 6 matching bases. The nucleotide sequence reads TGTGCCAGCATCCCAACCCGACAGGCTTTCCCTGAAGCTTTCTTT. This codes for CASIPTRQAFPEAFF.